This paragraph reports one T cell receptor beta chain. Germline CDR1 reads SNHLY; CDR2 reads FYNNEI. This CDR3 contains 15 residues. V dropped 5 bases and J dropped 5 bases, with 17 bases sitting between them. This sample stems from a study of blood T cell repertoires in COVID-19. Across the study: From the United States, Italy and Spain came samples of acute and convalescent COVID-19. T cells, B-cell-depleted T cells, or PBMCs supplied cDNA or gDNA.

In the authors' workflow: By means of reference gene primer amplification, nucleated cell counts were estimated. Produced via immunoSEQ multiplex PCR; TCRdb's table is partial and in-frame only. V and J calls and clone size are those listed in that table; D and trimming were worked out from the DNA. This sample carries roughly 70,000 clones, more than 80% of them seen once, and the ten largest clones take about 7%. The receptor was isolated from an elderly woman with active COVID-19. The genes are TRBV2 and TRBJ2-3; TRBD1 is a possible D gene (6 bases). Source material: peripheral blood. The DNA of the CDR3 is TGTGCCAGCAGTTTACGGACAGCGGTACTAGATACGCAGTATTTT. Its protein product is CASSLRTAVLDTQYF.